The 11 T cell receptor beta chains below come from one sample, sequenced in a study of T cell changes during pregnancy in multiple sclerosis. Libraries were prepared by immunoSEQ multiplex PCR; TCRdb keeps only in-frame clonotypes and omits some of them. The sample carries 30,000 or so clones, 89% recorded once. Material: CD4+ T cells from peripheral blood mononuclear cells, obtained in the second trimester of pregnancy. The source is a female donor with multiple sclerosis, enrolled in a pregnancy study.

The CDR3 coding sequence is TGTGCCACCAGCAGAGACGCCCTGGGGCGGAATGAGCAGTTCTTC. Encoded protein: CATSRDALGRNEQFF. V usage is TRBV15 and J usage is TRBJ2-1; the D gene is possibly TRBD1 (5 bases). V was clipped by 0 bases and J by 7 bases, with 13 bases between them. The CDR3 contains 15 residues. CDR1 LNHNV and CDR2 YYDKDF come from the germline V gene (reference sequence).

In its sample, this clone was seen once. This sequence joins TRBV2 and TRBJ2-3, with D possibly being TRBD2 (6 bases). CDR3 size: 15 residues. V shed 0 bases and J shed 5 bases, with 12 bases lying between them. Germline-derived CDR1 and CDR2 are SNHLY and FYNNEI. The CDR3 loop is CASSEAGGFGDTQYF. The DNA of the CDR3 is TGTGCCAGCAGTGAAGCGGGGGGATTCGGAGATACGCAGTATTTT.

This clone occurred a few times. This chain links TRBV5-4 with TRBJ1-4; possibly TRBD1 for D (6 bases). This CDR3 has 15 amino acids. Germline V lookup: CDR1 SGHNT, CDR2 YYREEE (reference sequence). Trimming removed 0 bases from V and 5 bases from J, with 11 bases in between. In nucleotides, the CDR3 is TGTGCCAGCAGCTTGGGCGGGCAGGGGAATGAAAAACTGTTTTTT. Amino acid sequence: CASSLGGQGNEKLFF.

The chain employs TRBV5-8 and TRBJ2-3, with unresolved D. Trimming removed 0 bases from V and 3 bases from J, with 11 bases in between. CDR3 length: 15 amino acids. Germline V lookup: CDR1 SGHTS, CDR2 YDEGEE. CDR3 sequence reads: CASSLVAHLTDTQYF. As DNA, the CDR3 is TGTGCCAGCAGCTTGGTTGCGCACTTAACAGATACGCAGTATTTT.

The genes are TRBV19 and TRBJ1-1; perhaps TRBD1 as D (6 bases). The CDR3 spans 17 residues. V was clipped by 2 bases and J by 4 bases, with 20 bases between them. Germline V gene lookup returns CDR1 LNHDA and CDR2 SQIVND (reference sequence). CDR3 residues: CASSITPRDTRITEAFF. In DNA form, the CDR3 reads TGTGCCAGTAGTATAACCCCACGGGACACCCGGATCACTGAAGCTTTCTTT. The full variable domain, rest sourced from reference TRBV19 and TRBJ1-1, is DGGITQSPKYLFRKEGQNVTLSCEQNLNHDAMYWYRQDPGQGLRLIYYSQIVNDFQKGDIAEGYSVSREKKESFPLTVTSAQKNPTAFYLCASSITPRDTRITEAFFGQGTRLTVV.

This clone appeared once. The CDR3 DNA follows: TGCGCCAGCAGCTTGACGGGAGGCATTAGCTCTGGAAACACCATATATTTT. As protein: CASSLTGGISSGNTIYF. This chain joins TRBV5-1 and TRBJ1-3, with D hard to call. The V gene lost 1 base and the J gene lost 0 bases, with 14 bases spanning the gap. Germline CDR1 and CDR2: SGHRS and YFSETQ. CDR3 size: 17 residues. Full variable domain (outside the CDR3, taken from reference TRBV5-1 and TRBJ1-3): KAGVTQTPRYLIKTRGQQVTLSCSPISGHRSVSWYQQTPGQGLQFLFEYFSETQRNKGNFPGRFSGRQFSNSRSEMNVSTLELGDSALYLCASSLTGGISSGNTIYFGEGSWLTVV.

This rearrangement joins TRBV7-3 to TRBJ1-4, with D unclear. The CDR3 has 13 residues. The V end was cut by 0 bases, the J end by 6 bases, with 5 bases between. CDR1 and CDR2 (germline): SGHTA, FQGTGA. DNA of the CDR3: TGTGCCAGCAGCTTAACCTCCCATGAAAAACTGTTTTTT. Translating gives CASSLTSHEKLFF.

This clone was seen only a few times. This chain uses TRBV5-1 with TRBJ1-6, with 8 bases aligning to TRBD1. The V segment lost 2 bases and the J segment 5 bases; nucleotides outside the gene matches: 3. CDR1 is SGHRS, CDR2 YFSETQ, per germline. This CDR3 comprises 15 residues. The CDR3 loop reads CASSFSGGNNSPLHF. The CDR3 coding sequence is TGCGCCAGCAGCTTTTCAGGGGGCAATAATTCACCCCTCCACTTT. Filled out from reference TRBV5-1 and TRBJ1-6, the complete variable domain reads KAGVTQTPRYLIKTRGQQVTLSCSPISGHRSVSWYQQTPGQGLQFLFEYFSETQRNKGNFPGRFSGRQFSNSRSEMNVSTLELGDSALYLCASSFSGGNNSPLHFGNGTRLTVT.

This chain joins TRBV5-6 and TRBJ2-7; D is perhaps TRBD1 (5 bases). Germline assignment: CDR1 SGHDT and CDR2 YYEEEE. V dropped 4 bases and J dropped 1 base, with 21 bases sitting between them. CDR3 length: 17 residues. CDR3 sequence: CASSPPRTPEGSYEQYF. The CDR3 DNA reads TGTGCCAGCAGCCCCCCGAGGACACCCGAAGGGTCCTACGAGCAGTACTTC.

The chain combines TRBV29-1 with TRBJ2-5; TRBD1 matches 7 bases. After removal of 8 bases from V and 2 bases from J, the junction contained 5 bases not matched to a gene. The CDR3 is made up of 12 amino acids. CDR1 and CDR2 (germline): SQVTM, ANQGSEA. The CDR3 loop is CSFYRGQETQYF. CDR3 DNA sequence: TGCAGCTTTTACAGGGGACAAGAGACCCAGTACTTC.

The chain has TRBV2 and TRBJ2-3; 8 bases align to TRBD2. V trimming: 7 bases; J trimming: 4 bases; junction bases outside the gene matches: 7. The CDR3 sequence is 14 residues long. Per the germline V gene, CDR1 is SNHLY and CDR2 is FYNNEI. CDR3 sequence: CASNTPGGADTQYF. The CDR3 DNA reads TGTGCCAGCAATACCCCCGGGGGGGCAGATACGCAGTATTTT.